This entry lists 13 T cell receptor beta chains sequenced from one sample in a study of OX40 agonist ivuxolimab in advanced cancers. Generated by immunoSEQ multiplex PCR, the TCRdb table keeps only in-frame clones and is missing some. The table lists some 41,000 clones, around 90% of them singletons. Specimen: CD4+ or CD8+ T cells sorted from blood, collected in a trial of the OX40 agonist ivuxolimab. These receptor sequences come from an adult with an advanced solid tumor such as melanoma, head and neck, liver or kidney cancer.

The chain joins TRBV28 to TRBJ2-7; D may match TRBD1 or TRBD2 (5 bases each). Trimming took 5 bases from V and 6 from J, leaving 20 bases between them. This CDR3 is 15 amino acids long. From germline, CDR1 is MDHEN and CDR2 SYDVKM. This CDR3 reads CASSPGKGRGVEQYF. The CDR3 coding sequence is TGTGCCAGCAGTCCCGGAAAGGGAAGGGGAGTCGAGCAGTACTTC.

The chain combines TRBV13 with TRBJ2-7, with D possibly matching TRBD2 (6 bases). This CDR3 is built from 14 residues. V lost 4 bases to trimming and J lost 0 bases, with 10 bases between them. From germline, CDR1 is PRHDT and CDR2 FYEKMQ (reference sequence). The CDR3 nucleotides are TGTGCCAGCAGCTCCCGACTAGACTCCTACGAGCAGTACTTC. Its translation is CASSSRLDSYEQYF.

The chain links TRBV7-9 to TRBJ2-7; maybe TRBD2 (5 bases). The length of the CDR3 is 11 residues. The germline V gene encodes CDR1 SEHNR and CDR2 FQNEAQ (reference sequence). The V gene lost 5 bases and the J gene lost 7 bases, with 9 bases spanning the gap. In DNA, the CDR3 is TGTGCCAGCAGCCCAACGGGGGAGCAGTACTTC. As protein: CASSPTGEQYF.

This clone was detected once. V usage is TRBV2 and J usage is TRBJ2-1, with D perhaps matching TRBD1 (6 bases). The CDR3 sequence is 14 residues long. The germline V gene has CDR1 SNHLY and CDR2 FYNNEI. The V gene lost 3 bases and the J gene lost 1 base, with 7 bases spanning the gap. Here the CDR3 reads CASSDRGSYNEQFF. The CDR3, as DNA: TGTGCCAGCAGTGACAGGGGTTCCTACAATGAGCAGTTCTTC. Drawing the rest from reference TRBV2 and TRBJ2-1, the complete variable domain is EPEVTQTPSHQVTQMGQEVILRCVPISNHLYFYWYRQILGQKVEFLVSFYNNEISEKSEIFDDQFSVERPDGSNFTLKIRSTKLEDSAMYFCASSDRGSYNEQFFGPGTRLTVL.

In its sample, this clone was seen a few times. The rearrangement uses TRBV7-9 and TRBJ1-2; D is unclear. The CDR3 has 16 residues. V was pared by 1 base and J by 3 bases, with 15 bases between. Per germline, CDR1 SEHNR and CDR2 FQNEAQ (reference sequence). The CDR3 loop reads CASSLGILEGYYGYTF. CDR3 DNA: TGTGCCAGCAGCTTAGGTATATTAGAGGGCTACTATGGCTACACCTTC.

The table lists this clone with a count of one. The chain uses TRBV10-3 and TRBJ2-3, with D hard to call. The CDR3 loop spans 15 amino acids. Per germline, CDR1 ENHRY and CDR2 SYGVKD. Trimming left V 0 bases short and J 2 bases short, with 9 bases between. DNA for the CDR3: TGTGCCATCAGTGAGTCGAACAGCTTCACAGATACGCAGTATTTT. It is translated as CAISESNSFTDTQYF.

V is TRBV7-9 and J is TRBJ2-5, with D hard to call. CDR1 SEHNR and CDR2 FQNEAQ come from the germline V gene (reference sequence). V lost 1 base and J 0 bases, leaving 6 bases between the germline ends. This CDR3 comprises 14 residues. The CDR3 coding sequence is TGTGCCAGCAGCTTAGTCGGAAACCAAGAGACCCAGTACTTC. Its protein product is CASSLVGNQETQYF.

The V and J genes are TRBV29-1 and TRBJ2-1; perhaps TRBD1 as D (6 bases). V dropped 7 bases and J dropped 6 bases, with 16 bases sitting between them. This CDR3 comprises 13 residues. CDR1 and CDR2 (germline): SQVTM, ANQGSEA. The CDR3 DNA reads as TGCAGCGCCGAACTCAGGGGCGGCAATGAGCAGTTCTTC. It yields the protein CSAELRGGNEQFF.

J is TRBJ2-7 and V is TRBV2, with 9 bases that match TRBD2. V shed 2 bases, J shed 0 bases, and the junction held 2 bases outside the gene matches. The CDR3 totals 15 residues. Per the germline V gene, CDR1 is SNHLY and CDR2 is FYNNEI. The CDR3 sequence: CASSELAGVSYEQYF. The CDR3, as DNA: TGTGCCAGCAGTGAATTAGCGGGAGTCTCCTACGAGCAGTACTTC.

The gene calls are TRBV6-6 and TRBJ1-2; D is possibly TRBD1 (6 bases). Germline loops: CDR1 MNHNY, CDR2 SVGAGI (reference sequence). V lost 2 bases and J lost 7, with 17 bases in between. The CDR3 totals 15 residues. In DNA, the CDR3 is TGTGCCAGCAGTTACGATCGGGGGCTGATAGGTGGCTACACCTTC. Translation: CASSYDRGLIGGYTF.

V gene TRBV28 combines with J gene TRBJ2-1, with D maybe TRBD1 (6 bases). Germline values: CDR1 MDHEN, CDR2 SYDVKM. With 6 bases removed from V and 6 bases from J, the gap between germline ends came to 18 bases. The CDR3 totals 15 residues. The CDR3 region is CASSQRPTGLNEQFF. DNA of the CDR3: TGTGCCAGCAGCCAAAGACCGACAGGTCTCAATGAGCAGTTCTTC.

This clone was observed a single time. The chain is built from TRBV19 and TRBJ2-1; TRBD2 might be the D (6 bases). From germline, CDR1 is LNHDA and CDR2 SQIVND (reference sequence). This CDR3 is 13 amino acids long. Between the trimmed V and J ends, which lost 1 base and 7 bases, there was a span of 8 bases. CDR3 in DNA: TGTGCCAGTAGTATAGGGAGGGTTAATGAGCAGTTCTTC. Amino acid sequence: CASSIGRVNEQFF.

The chain joins TRBV12-5 to TRBJ2-7; TRBD1 might be the D (6 bases). The V and J ends lost 1 base and 2 bases respectively, with 21 bases between them. Germline V gene data show CDR1 as LGHNT and CDR2 as FRNRAP. The CDR3 consists of 18 residues. This CDR3 is CASGLGAREYRETYEQYF. The DNA of the CDR3 is TGTGCTAGTGGTTTGGGGGCCCGCGAATACAGGGAAACCTACGAGCAGTACTTC.